This T cell receptor (beta chain) was documented in a study of blood T cell repertoires in COVID-19. Study in general: From T cells, B-cell-depleted T cells, or PBMCs came the material, which was cDNA or gDNA.

With V trimmed by 5 bases and J by 2 bases, 10 bases remained unmatched. The CDR3 consists of 16 residues. Per germline, CDR1 MDHEN and CDR2 SYDVKM. Sequencing used immunoSEQ multiplex PCR; TCRdb keeps in-frame clones, though not all of them. The table includes approximately 38,000 clones, approximately 91% detected once. This chain connects TRBV28 to TRBJ1-1; 8 nucleotides match TRBD1. The TCR comes from an elderly woman with acute or convalescent COVID-19. The sequenced sample consisted of peripheral blood. The CDR3 coding sequence is TGTGCCAGCAGTGTGCAGGGGGCGCAGGATAACACTGAAGCTTTCTTT. Translated, it gives CASSVQGAQDNTEAFF.